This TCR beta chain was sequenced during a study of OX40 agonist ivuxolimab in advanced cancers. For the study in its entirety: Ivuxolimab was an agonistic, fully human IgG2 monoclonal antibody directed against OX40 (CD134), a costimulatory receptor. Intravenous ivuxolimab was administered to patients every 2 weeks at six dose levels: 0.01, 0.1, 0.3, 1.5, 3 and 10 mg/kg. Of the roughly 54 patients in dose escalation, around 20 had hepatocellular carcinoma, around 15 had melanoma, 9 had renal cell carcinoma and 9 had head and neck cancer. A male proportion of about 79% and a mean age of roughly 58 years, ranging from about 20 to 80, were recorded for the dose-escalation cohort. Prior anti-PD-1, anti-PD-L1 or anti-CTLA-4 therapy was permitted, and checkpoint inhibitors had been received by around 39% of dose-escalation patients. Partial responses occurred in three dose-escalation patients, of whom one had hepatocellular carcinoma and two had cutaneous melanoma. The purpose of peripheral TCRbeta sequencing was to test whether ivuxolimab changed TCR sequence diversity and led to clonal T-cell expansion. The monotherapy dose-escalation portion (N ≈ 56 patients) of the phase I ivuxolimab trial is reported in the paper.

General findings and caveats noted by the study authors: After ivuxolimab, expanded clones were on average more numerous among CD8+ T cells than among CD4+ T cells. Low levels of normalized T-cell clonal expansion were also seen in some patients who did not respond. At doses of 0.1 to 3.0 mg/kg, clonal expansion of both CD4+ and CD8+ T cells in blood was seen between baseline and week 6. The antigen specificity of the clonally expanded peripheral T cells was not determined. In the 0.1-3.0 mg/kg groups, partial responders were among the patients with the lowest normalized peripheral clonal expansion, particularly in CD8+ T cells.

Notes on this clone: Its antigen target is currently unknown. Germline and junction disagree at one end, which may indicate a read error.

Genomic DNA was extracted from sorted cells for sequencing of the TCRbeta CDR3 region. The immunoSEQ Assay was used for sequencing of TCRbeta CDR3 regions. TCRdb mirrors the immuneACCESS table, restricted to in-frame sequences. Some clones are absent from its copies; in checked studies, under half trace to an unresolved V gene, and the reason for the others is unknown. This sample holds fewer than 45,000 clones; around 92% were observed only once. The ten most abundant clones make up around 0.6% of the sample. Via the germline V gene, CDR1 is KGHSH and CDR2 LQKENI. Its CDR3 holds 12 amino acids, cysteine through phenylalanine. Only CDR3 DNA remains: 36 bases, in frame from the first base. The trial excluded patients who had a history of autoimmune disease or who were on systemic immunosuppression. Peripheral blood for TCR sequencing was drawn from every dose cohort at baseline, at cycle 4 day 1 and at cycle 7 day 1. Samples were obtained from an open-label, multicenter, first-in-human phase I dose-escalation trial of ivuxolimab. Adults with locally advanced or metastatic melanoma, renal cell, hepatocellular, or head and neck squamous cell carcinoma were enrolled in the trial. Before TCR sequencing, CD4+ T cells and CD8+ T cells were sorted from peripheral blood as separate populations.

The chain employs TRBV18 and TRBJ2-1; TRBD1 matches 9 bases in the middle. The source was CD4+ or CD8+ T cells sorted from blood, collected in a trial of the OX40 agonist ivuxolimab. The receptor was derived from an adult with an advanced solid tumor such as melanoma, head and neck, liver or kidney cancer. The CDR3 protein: CASSLPGQGGIF. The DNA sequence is TGTGCCAGCTCACTACCGGGACAGGGTGGAATCTTC.